The clone carrying this T cell receptor beta chain was detected only a few times. No antigen is known for it. This specimen comes from a study of cytomegalovirus exposure and HLA in healthy donors. Findings and caveats of the study: A few V segments could not be told apart, such as TRBV6-2 and TRBV6-3, and were left out. Per a prior analysis, the majority of TCR beta V segments were productive roughly 90% or roughly 30% of the time. Later, an analysis showed that TCR beta chains associated with HLA were more clonally expanded than others that were equally common.

The CDR3 consists of 15 residues. Trimming removed 6 bases from V and 1 base from J, with 14 bases in between. Germline lookup yields CDR1 MNHEY and CDR2 SMNVEV (reference sequence). Both 60 Vbeta primers and 13 Jbeta primers went into the PCR. Method: immunoSEQ multiplex PCR; TCRdb's copy keeps in-frame clones and lacks some. There are under 150,000 clones in the sample; about 81% occur only once, and about 8.3% lies in the top ten. The clonotype originates from a woman between 50 and 59 years old in good health and CMV-seropositive. Input material: PBMCs. The chain is built from TRBV27 and TRBJ2-3; possible D gene TRBD2, 5 bases. CDR3 protein: CASRPAEAGTDTQYF. The CDR3, as DNA: TGTGCCAGCAGGCCGGCGGAGGCGGGCACAGATACGCAGTATTTT.